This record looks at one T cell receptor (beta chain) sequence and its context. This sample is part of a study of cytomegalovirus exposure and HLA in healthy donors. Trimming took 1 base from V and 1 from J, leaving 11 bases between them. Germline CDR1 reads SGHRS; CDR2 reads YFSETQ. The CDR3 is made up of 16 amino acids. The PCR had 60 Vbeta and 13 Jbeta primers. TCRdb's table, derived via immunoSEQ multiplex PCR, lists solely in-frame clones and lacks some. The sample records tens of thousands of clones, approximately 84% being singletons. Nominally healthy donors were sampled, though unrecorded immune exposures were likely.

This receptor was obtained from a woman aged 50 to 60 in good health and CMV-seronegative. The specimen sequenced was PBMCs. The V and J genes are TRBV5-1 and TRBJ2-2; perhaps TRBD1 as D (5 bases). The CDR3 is CASSLFGGQNTGELFF. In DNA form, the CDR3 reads TGCGCCAGCAGCTTGTTTGGCGGACAGAACACCGGGGAGCTGTTTTTT.